This T cell receptor (beta chain) was identified during a study of read filtering for tumor transcriptome and immune sequencing. Study summary: Per sample, TCR-region reads ranged about 3.5 to 11 million by IR-seq, roughly 80 to 1,300 by RNA-seq.

Overall study findings and caveats: RNA-seq captured clonotypes less deeply and reliably than IR-seq.

Molecular barcoded adaptors covering alpha/delta and beta/gamma chains were used on about 0.4 ug RNA. TCRdb ran MiXCR on the reads and lists one entry per CDR3 protein. The data show about 58,000 distinct CDR3 sequences, roughly 12% seen once. V lost 7 bases, J lost 5 bases, and 17 bases lay in between. This CDR3 is 14 amino acids long. The germline CDR1 and CDR2 sequences are MDHEN and SYDVKM. This clonotype was observed at least ten times. Its antigen is unidentified. The sample taken for sequencing was a population of CD138-negative cells sorted from bone marrow. This chain links TRBV28 with TRBJ1-1; D might be TRBD1 (6 bases). This receptor was obtained from a donor at least 40 years old with multiple myeloma. The DNA for the CDR3 is TGTGCCAGCATTTCCAGGGGTCGGGCTACTGAAGCTTTCTTT. Residues: CASISRGRATEAFF.